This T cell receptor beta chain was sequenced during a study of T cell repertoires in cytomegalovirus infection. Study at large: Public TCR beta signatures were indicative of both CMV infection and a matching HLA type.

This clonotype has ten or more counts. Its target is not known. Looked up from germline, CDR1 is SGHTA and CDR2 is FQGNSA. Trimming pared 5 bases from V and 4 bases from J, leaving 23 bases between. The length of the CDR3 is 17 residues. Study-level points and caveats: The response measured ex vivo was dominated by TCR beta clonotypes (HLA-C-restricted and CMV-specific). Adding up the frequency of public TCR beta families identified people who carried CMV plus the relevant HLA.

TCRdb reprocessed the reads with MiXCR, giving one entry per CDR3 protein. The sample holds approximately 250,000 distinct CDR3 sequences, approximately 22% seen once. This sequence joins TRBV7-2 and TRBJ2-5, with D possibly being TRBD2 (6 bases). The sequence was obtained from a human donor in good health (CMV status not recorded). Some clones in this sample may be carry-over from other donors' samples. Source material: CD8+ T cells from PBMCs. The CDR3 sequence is CASSPSSGLVEGETQYF. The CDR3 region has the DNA TGTGCCAGCAGCCCTTCCTCGGGCCTAGTGGAGGGAGAGACCCAGTACTTC.